This T cell receptor (beta chain) was identified in a study of neoadjuvant anti-PD-1 for oral cavity cancer. Looking at the study overall: Patients mostly received three to four biweekly nivolumab doses at 3 mg/kg before surgery. Study-wide results and caveats: Pretreatment Treg/Th17 ratio correlated inversely with post-treatment tumor clonality.

The germline CDR1 and CDR2 sequences are SGHDT and YYEEEE. V lost 0 bases, J lost 4 bases, and 14 bases lay in between. The CDR3 runs 15 residues. As regards this clone: Its antigen remains unknown.

Sequenced by immunoSEQ multiplex PCR; TCRdb stores in-frame clones only, minus some. The sample shows around 81,000 clones, less than 85% of them seen only once. This chain uses TRBV5-6 with TRBJ2-7; TRBD2 might be the D (6 bases). The source material was PBMCs, sampled before nivolumab (anti-PD-1) treatment. The clonotype was recovered from a person aged 35-79 years with oral cavity squamous cell carcinoma. For the CDR3, the DNA is TGTGCCAGCAGCTTGGAGGTCGGGAGTGCTTACGAGCAGTACTTC. Encoded protein: CASSLEVGSAYEQYF.